Detailed here is one T cell receptor (beta chain). Antigen unknown. The sample is drawn from a study of cytomegalovirus exposure and HLA in healthy donors. Study overall: A preliminary data release comprised around 85 million unique TCRs obtained from HLA-typed donors. Findings of the study overall: Being productive about 90% or about 30% of the time was typical of most TCR beta V segments in an earlier analysis. The classifier, whose performance was assessed in both the original and validation cohorts, reportedly diagnosed cytomegalovirus status with high specificity and sensitivity.

Both 60 Vbeta primers and 13 Jbeta primers went into the PCR. Original processing notes: In a later analysis, 10 million to 11 million of around 75 million unique beta chains occurred in at least two donors. Sequencing used immunoSEQ multiplex PCR; TCRdb keeps in-frame clones, though not all of them. The V and J calls and clone size were taken over from that table, and D and trimming were inferred from the DNA. The sample carries about 200,000 clones, approximately 82% recorded once. The source of this sequence is a male donor in good health and CMV-seronegative. Sequencing used PBMCs.

For the CDR3, the DNA is TGCAGCGTTGTGGGGGCCTCCTATGGCTACACCTTC. Translated, it gives CSVVGASYGYTF. The chain employs TRBV29-1 and TRBJ1-2; perhaps TRBD1 as D (6 bases). Germline V lookup: CDR1 SQVTM, CDR2 ANQGSEA. V lost 4 bases, J lost 4 bases, and 10 bases lay in between. The CDR3 has 12 residues.